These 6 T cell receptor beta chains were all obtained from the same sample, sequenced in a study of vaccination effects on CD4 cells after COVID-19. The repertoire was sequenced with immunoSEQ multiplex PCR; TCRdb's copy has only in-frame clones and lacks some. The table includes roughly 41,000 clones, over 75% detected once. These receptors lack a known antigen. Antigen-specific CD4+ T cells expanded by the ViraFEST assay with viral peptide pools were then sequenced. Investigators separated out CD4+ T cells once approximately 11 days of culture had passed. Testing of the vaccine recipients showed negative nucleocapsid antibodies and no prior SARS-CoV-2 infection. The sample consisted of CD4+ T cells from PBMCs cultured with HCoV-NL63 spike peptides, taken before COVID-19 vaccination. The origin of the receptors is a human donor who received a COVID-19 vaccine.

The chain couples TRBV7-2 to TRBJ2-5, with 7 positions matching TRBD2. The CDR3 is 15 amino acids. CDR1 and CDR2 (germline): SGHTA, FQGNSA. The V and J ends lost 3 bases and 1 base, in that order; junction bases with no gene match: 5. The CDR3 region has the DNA TGTGCCAGCAGCTTGAGACTAGCTGCCCAAGAGACCCAGTACTTC. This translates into CASSLRLAAQETQYF.

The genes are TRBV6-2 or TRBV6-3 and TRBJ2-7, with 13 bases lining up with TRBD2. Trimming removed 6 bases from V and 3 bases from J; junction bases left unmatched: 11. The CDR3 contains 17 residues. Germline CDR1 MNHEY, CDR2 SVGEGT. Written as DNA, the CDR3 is TGTGCCAGCAGCCTGGGGCGGACTAGCGGGGGTTTCTACGAGCAGTACGTC. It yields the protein CASSLGRTSGGFYEQYV.

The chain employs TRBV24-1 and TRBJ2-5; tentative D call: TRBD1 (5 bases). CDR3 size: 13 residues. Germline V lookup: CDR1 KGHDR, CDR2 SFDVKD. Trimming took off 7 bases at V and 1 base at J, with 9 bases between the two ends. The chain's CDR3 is CATSADIQETQYF. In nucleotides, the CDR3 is TGTGCCACCAGCGCGGACATCCAAGAGACCCAGTACTTC.

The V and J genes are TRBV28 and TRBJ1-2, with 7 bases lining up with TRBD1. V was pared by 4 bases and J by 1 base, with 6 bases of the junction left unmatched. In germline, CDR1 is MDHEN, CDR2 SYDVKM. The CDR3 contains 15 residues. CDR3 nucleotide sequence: TGTGCCAGCAGTTCTTGGAGGGGGCTTAACTATGGCTACACCTTC. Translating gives CASSSWRGLNYGYTF.

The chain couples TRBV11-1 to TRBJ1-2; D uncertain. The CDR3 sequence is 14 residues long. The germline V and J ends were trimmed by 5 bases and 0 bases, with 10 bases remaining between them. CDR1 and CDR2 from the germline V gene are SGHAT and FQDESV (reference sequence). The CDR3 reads CASSGWESNYGYTF. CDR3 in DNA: TGTGCCAGCAGCGGTTGGGAATCTAACTATGGCTACACCTTC.

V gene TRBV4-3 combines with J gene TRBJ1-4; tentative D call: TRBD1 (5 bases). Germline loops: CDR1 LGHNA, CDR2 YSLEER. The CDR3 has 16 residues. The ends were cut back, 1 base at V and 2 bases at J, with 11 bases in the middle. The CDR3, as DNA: TGCGCCAGCAGCCAAGCCTACGGGGCGACTAATGAAAAACTGTTTTTT. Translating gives CASSQAYGATNEKLFF.